The source of this TCR beta chain is a study of blood T cell repertoires in COVID-19. In the study overall: The cDNA or gDNA used as material had been derived from T cells, B-cell-depleted T cells, or PBMCs.

Seattle patients were enrolled while actively infected and followed longitudinally. The junction had 23 bases not matched to a gene; V was cut back by 0 bases and J by 2 bases. The CDR3 runs to 21 residues. From germline, CDR1 is SGHRS and CDR2 YFSETQ. Only in-frame clones appear in the TCRdb table, and some are missing; sequencing was by immunoSEQ multiplex PCR. The table includes 300,000 to 400,000 clones, about 90% detected once. The sample comprised peripheral blood. This TCR came from a woman in her fifties or sixties with COVID-19, enrolled during active disease. V and J are TRBV5-1 and TRBJ2-7; 7 bases line up with TRBD1. The CDR3 reads CASSLGGLGHLPRGSTYEQYF. The CDR3 region has the DNA TGCGCCAGCAGCTTGGGGGGGTTGGGACACCTCCCCAGGGGGTCCACCTACGAGCAGTACTTC.